The 7 T cell receptor beta chains below were found in one sample sequenced in a study of cytomegalovirus exposure and HLA in healthy donors. In the PCR, 60 Vbeta and 13 Jbeta primers were used. TCRdb keeps only in-frame clones here, not all; method: immunoSEQ multiplex PCR. The data contain approximately 180,000 clones, roughly nine tenths of them seen just once; the ten biggest clones take up more than 0.2%. Material for sequencing was PBMCs. The receptors stem from a girl under three years old in good health and CMV-seronegative.

This clone turned up a few times. The chain is built from TRBV6-7 and TRBJ2-5; 16 nucleotides match TRBD2. TRBV6-7 is an ORF, and what it does is uncertain. V lost 5 bases to trimming and J lost 4 bases; unmatched junction nucleotides: 22. The CDR3 consists of 22 residues. CDR3 sequence reads: CASSHRRSGTSGGAWAGETQYF. Here the CDR3 DNA reads TGTGCCAGCAGTCACCGTCGTTCCGGGACTAGCGGGGGGGCCTGGGCCGGAGAGACCCAGTACTTC.

This chain uses TRBV25-1 with TRBJ2-4; TRBD1 agrees at 8 bases. From germline, CDR1 is MGHDK and CDR2 SYGVNS. The CDR3 is made up of 15 amino acids. The V gene end was trimmed by 3 bases and the J gene end by 4 bases; junction bases not matched to a gene: 5. CDR3: CASSDLTGEKNIQYF. CDR3 nucleotide sequence: TGTGCCAGCAGTGATTTGACAGGGGAAAAAAACATTCAGTACTTC.

This chain's CDR3 is CASSKPGQGVLWAQYF. The CDR3 region has the DNA TGTGCCAGCAGCAAGCCGGGACAGGGGGTTTTATGGGCCCAGTACTTC. This chain connects TRBV11-2 to TRBJ2-5; TRBD1 matches at 11 bases. Germline CDR1 is SGHAT and CDR2 is FQNNGV. The CDR3 has 16 amino acids. V trimming: 5 bases; J trimming: 9 bases; junction bases outside the gene matches: 14.

This clone was recorded once. The chain is built from TRBV2 and TRBJ2-1; 14 bases are a match to TRBD2. Per the germline V gene, CDR1 is SNHLY and CDR2 is FYNNEI. CDR3 size: 15 residues. V lost 6 bases, J lost 4 bases, and 2 bases stayed unmatched. The CDR3 DNA sequence: TGTGCCAGCAGCGGACTAGCGGGGGGATACAATGAGCAGTTCTTC. Its translation is CASSGLAGGYNEQFF.

The gene calls are TRBV6-5 and TRBJ2-7, with TRBD1 matching 9 bases. The CDR3 is 15 amino acids. J was trimmed by 3 bases and V by 5 bases; bases with no gene match: 8. CDR1 and CDR2 (germline): MNHEY, SVGAGI. The chain's CDR3 is CASSPGTGRFYEQYF. The CDR3 nucleotides read TGTGCCAGCAGTCCCGGGACAGGGAGGTTCTACGAGCAGTACTTC.

V gene TRBV7-9 combines with J gene TRBJ2-2; a weak D match, TRBD2 (6 bases). The V end was cut by 5 bases, the J end by 6 bases, with 10 bases between. CDR1 is SEHNR, CDR2 FQNEAQ, per germline (reference sequence). This CDR3 has 13 residues. The CDR3 DNA sequence: TGTGCCAGCAGCCCGGGGGTTCCCGGGGAGCTGTTTTTT. Its protein is CASSPGVPGELFF.

The rearrangement links TRBV10-1 to TRBJ2-7; D is perhaps TRBD1 (6 bases). Trimming took off 10 bases at V and 2 bases at J, with 18 bases between the two ends. This CDR3 comprises 14 residues. Germline lookup yields CDR1 WNHNN and CDR2 SYGVQD (reference sequence). The CDR3 DNA reads TGCGCCATCCCGGGACAACTCTCGGCCTACGAGCAGTACTTC. It translates to CAIPGQLSAYEQYF.